A selection of T cell receptor beta chains follows, all from one sample in a study of T-cell reconstitution after alpha-beta-depleted transplantation in children. TCRdb reanalysed the PCR reads using MiXCR and keeps one entry per CDR3 protein. The sample yields hundreds of thousands of distinct CDR3 sequences, under 13% seen once. The sequencing used PBMCs, collected before TCRalphabeta/CD19-depleted stem cell transplant. These receptors all stem from a child under two years old with acute myeloid leukemia, due to receive a stem cell transplant. Each CDR3 is given with its conserved first and last residue.

cdr3_length,v_call,cdr3_aa
16,TRBV27,CASIAIGTSGYNEQFF
14,TRBV3-1,CASSQGLGSGELFF
13,TRBV7-2,CASSLRGNDEQYF
15,TRBV12-3/TRBV12-4,CASGPSGRVSGELFF
13,TRBV4-1,CASSQAGFGELFF
12,TRBV5-1,CASSQSQETQYF
15,TRBV18,CASSPLEVRNNEQFF
16,TRBV9,CASSVGRPLSTDTQYF
15,TRBV6-1,CASSRAVVSYNEQFF
19,TRBV11-1,CASTEVGDRGYSGANVLTF
13,TRBV12-3/TRBV12-4,CASRRTTPYEQYF
16,TRBV12-3/TRBV12-4,CASSPGLAGLKETQYF
14,TRBV4-2,CASSQVIYTGELFF
15,TRBV20-1,CSARALPGQNNEQFF
14,TRBV7-6,CASSLAQQATELFF
14,TRBV6-1,CASSKTGEGYGYTF
14,TRBV16,CASSQKNWAYEQYF
13,TRBV29-1,CSARDEGRDTQYF
14,TRBV5-4,CAMGLELNSGELFF